This T cell receptor (beta chain) stems from a study of Graves' ophthalmopathy and Graves' hyperthyroidism. Scientists amplified the TCR beta CDR3 regions from RNA transcripts. HTBI primers were used in a first-round RT-PCR, which preceded a second-round multiplex PCR. Using its own MiXCR run on the multiplex PCR reads, TCRdb lists one record per CDR3 protein. Found here are roughly 480,000 distinct CDR3 sequences, around an eighth of them singletons; the top ten hold 8% to 10%. Germline-derived CDR1 and CDR2 are KGHDR and SFDVKD. V lost 5 bases and J lost 3, with 3 bases in between. CDR3 length equals 12 residues. On this clonotype: The antigen is undetermined.

Findings and caveats of the study: Sensitivity reached roughly 88% and specificity about 76% for a 13-signature model separating ophthalmopathy from stable hyperthyroidism.

Ineligible for inclusion were patients with other autoimmune diseases, uncontrolled infections, pregnancy or lactation. The diagnostic workup employed clinical symptoms, serum thyroxine, TRAb, thyroid ultrasound and orbital computed tomography. The V call is TRBV24-1, the J call TRBJ2-2; D is uncertain. The receptor was isolated from a woman aged 25 to 45 with Graves' ophthalmopathy. Sequenced: blood. CDR3 sequence (DNA): TGTGCCACCAGTGTGTACACCGGGGAGCTGTTTTTT. It encodes CATSVYTGELFF.